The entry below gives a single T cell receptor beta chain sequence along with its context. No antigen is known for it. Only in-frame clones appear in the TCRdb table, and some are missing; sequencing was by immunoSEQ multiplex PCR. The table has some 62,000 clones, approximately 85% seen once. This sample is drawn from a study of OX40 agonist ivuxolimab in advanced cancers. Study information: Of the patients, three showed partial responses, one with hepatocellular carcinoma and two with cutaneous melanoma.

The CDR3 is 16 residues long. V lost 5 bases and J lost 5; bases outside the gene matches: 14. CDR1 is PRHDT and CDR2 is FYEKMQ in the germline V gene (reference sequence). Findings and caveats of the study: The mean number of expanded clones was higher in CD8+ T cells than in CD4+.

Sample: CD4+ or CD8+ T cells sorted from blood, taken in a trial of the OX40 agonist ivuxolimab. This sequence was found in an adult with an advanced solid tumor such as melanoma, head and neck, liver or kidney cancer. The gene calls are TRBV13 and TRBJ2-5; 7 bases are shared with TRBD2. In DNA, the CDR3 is TGTGCCAGCAGCGCTTCCGGGACGGCGGGAGTGGAGACCCAGTACTTC. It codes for CASSASGTAGVETQYF. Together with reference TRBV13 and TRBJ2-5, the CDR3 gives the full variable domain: AAGVIQSPRHLIKEKRETATLKCYPIPRHDTVYWYQQGPGQDPQFLISFYEKMQSDKGSIPDRFSAQQFSDYHSELNMSSLELGDSALYFCASSASGTAGVETQYFGPGTRLLVL.